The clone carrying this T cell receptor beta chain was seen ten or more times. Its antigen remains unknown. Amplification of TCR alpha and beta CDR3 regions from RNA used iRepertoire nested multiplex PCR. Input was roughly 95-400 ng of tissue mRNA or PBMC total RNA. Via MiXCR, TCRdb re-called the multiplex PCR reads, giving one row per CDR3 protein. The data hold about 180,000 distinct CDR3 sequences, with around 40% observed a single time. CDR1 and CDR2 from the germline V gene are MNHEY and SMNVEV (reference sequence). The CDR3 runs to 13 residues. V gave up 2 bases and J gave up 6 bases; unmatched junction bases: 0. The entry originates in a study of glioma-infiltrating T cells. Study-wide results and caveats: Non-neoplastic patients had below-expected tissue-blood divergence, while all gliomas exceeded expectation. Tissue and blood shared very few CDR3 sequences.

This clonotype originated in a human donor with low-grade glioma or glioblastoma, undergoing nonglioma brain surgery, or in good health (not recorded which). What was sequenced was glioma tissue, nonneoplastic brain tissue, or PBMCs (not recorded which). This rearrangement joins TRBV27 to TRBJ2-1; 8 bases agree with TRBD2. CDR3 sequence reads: CASSLREGNEQFF. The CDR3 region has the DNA TGTGCCAGCAGTTTACGGGAGGGCAATGAGCAGTTCTTC.